This T cell receptor beta chain was sequenced during a study of siplizumab effects on memory and regulatory T cells. V lost 3 bases, J lost 0 bases, and 11 bases lay in between. This CDR3 is built from 16 residues. Germline values: CDR1 KGHSH, CDR2 LQKENI. Assays captured 90,000 or so TCR templates per sample. The repertoire was sequenced with immunoSEQ multiplex PCR; TCRdb's copy has only in-frame clones and lacks some. The profile shows about 63,000 clones, less than 85% of them singletons. The material sequenced was memory CD4+ T cells sorted from blood. The source is a human donor in good health. This chain joins TRBV18 and TRBJ2-2; D ambiguous. The chain's CDR3 is CASSPQTASNTGELFF. CDR3 nucleotide sequence: TGTGCCAGCTCACCTCAAACAGCTTCGAACACCGGGGAGCTGTTTTTT. Full variable domain (missing parts from reference TRBV18 and TRBJ2-2): NAGVMQNPRHLVRRRGQEARLRCSPMKGHSHVYWYRQLPEEGLKFMVYLQKENIIDESGMPKERFSAEFPKEGPSILRIQQVVRGDSAAYFCASSPQTASNTGELFFGEGSRLTVL.